These 10 T cell receptor beta chains were sequenced from one sample in a study of cytotoxic CD8 clonotypes in ibrutinib-treated CLL. Measured with immunoSEQ multiplex PCR; TCRdb has only the in-frame clones, and not every one. The sample carries 150,000 to 250,000 clones, around 72% recorded once. Material: PBMCs, obtained after 24 months of ibrutinib treatment. The receptors derive from a human donor with chronic lymphocytic leukemia.

The chain couples TRBV2 to TRBJ1-2; D perhaps matches TRBD1 (5 bases). V was clipped by 7 bases and J by 7 bases, with 13 bases between them. CDR1 and CDR2 (germline): SNHLY, FYNNEI. This CDR3 comprises 12 residues. In DNA, the CDR3 is TGTGCCAGCAACAGGCACTTCGCTGGCTACACCTTC. Translated, it gives CASNRHFAGYTF.

This rearrangement joins TRBV6-1 to TRBJ2-1; D call uncertain. Per the germline V gene, CDR1 is MNHNS and CDR2 is SASEGT. The CDR3 is made up of 15 amino acids. The V end lost 1 base, the J end lost 0 bases, and 7 bases lay between the germline ends. The CDR3 sequence: CASSEVFSSYNEQFF. The CDR3 nucleotides are TGTGCCAGCAGTGAAGTCTTTAGCTCCTACAATGAGCAGTTCTTC.

This chain connects TRBV10-3 to TRBJ1-2; no reliable D call. V was shortened by 0 bases and J by 2 bases, with 4 bases between the two germline ends. Germline assignment: CDR1 ENHRY and CDR2 SYGVKD. The CDR3 totals 13 residues. The CDR3 here is CAISESKNYGYTF. The DNA for the CDR3 is TGTGCCATCAGTGAGTCGAAGAACTATGGCTACACCTTC.

The chain carries TRBV6-1 and TRBJ2-7; 8 nucleotides align to TRBD1. J gave up 3 bases and V 4 bases, and 11 bases lay outside the gene matches. The CDR3 spans 16 residues. Per the germline V gene, CDR1 is MNHNS and CDR2 is SASEGT. CDR3 DNA: TGTGCCAGCAGTGGAGGACCGGGACAGGCCTACTACGAGCAGTACTTC. This codes for CASSGGPGQAYYEQYF.

The V and J genes are TRBV5-4 and TRBJ2-7; D perhaps matches TRBD2 (5 bases). Germline CDR1 SGHNT, CDR2 YYREEE (reference sequence). This CDR3 spans 16 amino acids. V lost 6 bases, J lost 2 bases, and 21 bases lay in between. CDR3 loop: CASNPSGGLDTYEQYF. The CDR3 DNA follows: TGTGCCAGCAACCCTTCCGGCGGGCTGGATACCTACGAGCAGTACTTC.

The V gene is TRBV19, the J gene TRBJ1-3; D is perhaps TRBD1 (5 bases). The germline V gene encodes CDR1 LNHDA and CDR2 SQIVND (reference sequence). The CDR3 sequence is 14 residues long. Trimming stripped 3 bases from V and 8 bases from J, with 14 bases between. For the CDR3, the DNA is TGTGCCAGTAGTATCCCCGGGACCTGGGACACCATATATTTT. Translated, it gives CASSIPGTWDTIYF.

This rearrangement joins TRBV6-5 to TRBJ2-3, with 8 bases identical to TRBD1. The V gene end was trimmed by 5 bases and the J gene end by 8 bases; junction bases not matched to a gene: 12. The CDR3 length is 15 residues. The germline gives CDR1 MNHEY, CDR2 SVGAGI. DNA for the CDR3: TGTGCCAGCAGTCCCAAGACAGGGGAAGGGGGTACGCAGTATTTT. The encoded protein is CASSPKTGEGGTQYF.

The chain carries TRBV18 and TRBJ1-5; D gene uncertain. V lost 5 bases to trimming and J lost 5 bases, with 13 bases between them. The CDR3 length is 14 residues. Germline V gives CDR1 KGHSH, CDR2 LQKENI. The CDR3 region is CASSATIGDQPQHF. CDR3 nucleotides: TGTGCCAGCTCAGCGACGATTGGGGATCAGCCCCAGCATTTT.

The gene calls are TRBV4-2 and TRBJ2-7, with D tentatively TRBD2 (6 bases). The germline CDR1 and CDR2 sequences are LGHNA and YNFKEQ. The CDR3 covers 17 residues. V dropped 1 base and J dropped 4 bases, with 20 bases sitting between them. For the CDR3, the DNA is TGTGCCAGCAGCCAAGTCTCGGGGGTTACTAAACTGTACGAGCAGTACTTC. It translates to CASSQVSGVTKLYEQYF.

The genes are TRBV9 and TRBJ2-2; TRBD1 aligns across 9 bases. This CDR3 is 17 amino acids long. V was clipped by 0 bases and J by 4 bases; unmatched bases: 7. Germline V gives CDR1 SGDLS, CDR2 YYNGEE. For the CDR3, the DNA is TGTGCCAGCAGCGTAGATCCGACAGGGGGTCCCACCGGGGAGCTGTTTTTT. Protein sequence: CASSVDPTGGPTGELFF.